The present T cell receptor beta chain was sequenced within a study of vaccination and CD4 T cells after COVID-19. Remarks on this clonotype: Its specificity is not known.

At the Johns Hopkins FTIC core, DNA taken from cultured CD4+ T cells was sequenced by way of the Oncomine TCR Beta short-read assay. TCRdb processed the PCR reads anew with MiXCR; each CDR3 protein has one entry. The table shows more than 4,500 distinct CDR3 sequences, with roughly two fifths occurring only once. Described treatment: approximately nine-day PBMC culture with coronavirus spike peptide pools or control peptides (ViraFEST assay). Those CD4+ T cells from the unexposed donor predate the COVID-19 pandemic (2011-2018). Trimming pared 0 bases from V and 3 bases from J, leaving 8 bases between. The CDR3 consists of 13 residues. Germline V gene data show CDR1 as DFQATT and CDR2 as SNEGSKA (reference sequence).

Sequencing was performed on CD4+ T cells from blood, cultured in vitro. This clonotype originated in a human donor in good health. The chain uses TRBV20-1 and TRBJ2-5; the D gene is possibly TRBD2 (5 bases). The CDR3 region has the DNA TGCAGTGCTAGAGAAGCGGCTAAAGAGACCCAGTACTTC. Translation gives CSAREAAKETQYF.